The entry below describes one T cell receptor beta chain. The identical CDR3 is also encoded by other nucleotide sequences in the sample. Here immunoSEQ multiplex PCR was the method, and the copy in TCRdb shows in-frame clones only, minus some. This table holds about 180,000 clones, around 88% found once. This CDR3 comprises 14 residues. Trimming took off 3 bases at V and 5 bases at J, with 11 bases between the two ends. This entry belongs to a study of blood T cell repertoires in COVID-19. Study as a whole: Material from acute and convalescent COVID-19 was sourced from the United States, Italy and Spain.

V is TRBV5-7 and J is TRBJ2-2; TRBD1 might be the D (6 bases). TRBV5-7 has ORF status, its function being uncertain. The sequencing sample was made of PBMCs or T cells enriched from blood (not recorded which). The sequence came from a woman between 25 and 40 years old who had recovered from COVID-19. The chain's CDR3 is CASSSGTQTGELFF. The CDR3 coding sequence is TGTGCCAGCAGCTCCGGGACACAGACCGGGGAGCTGTTTTTT.